The subject of this entry is one T cell receptor beta chain. Its antigen remains unidentified. Germline CDR1 is DFQATT and CDR2 is SNEGSKA (reference sequence). Unmatched junction bases numbered 7, after V lost 2 bases and J lost 6 bases. This CDR3 comprises 15 residues. Together with a sample-barcoded 5' primer, a J-beta primer mix was included in a second PCR lasting roughly 6 to 12 cycles. One entry per CDR3 protein, called by TCRdb with MiXCR from the 5' RACE reads. Seen here are around 1.1 million distinct CDR3 sequences, more than 30% observed once, and the top ten hold roughly 14%. This entry is derived from a study of blood T cells in healthy people across ages. Whole-study findings and limits: In long-lived donors, naive CD4+ cell counts and diversity exceeded those of aged donors. Changes in expanded clonotypes were possibly confounded, as the CMV status of donors was unknown. Age brought a roughly linear fall in TCR beta diversity measured per million T cells.

This chain links TRBV20-1 with TRBJ2-1, with 10 bases identical to TRBD2. This TCR derives from a man between 18 and 29 years old in good health. The sequenced sample was blood. CDR3 nucleotides: TGCAGTGCTAGATGGTCGTTAGCGGGGGGCAATGAGCAGTTCTTC. Protein: CSARWSLAGGNEQFF.